The 2 T cell receptor beta chains given below trace back to one sample, sequenced in a study of cytomegalovirus exposure and HLA in healthy donors. The PCR had 60 Vbeta and 13 Jbeta primers. Sequenced by immunoSEQ multiplex PCR; TCRdb stores in-frame clones only, minus some. The sample has approximately 77,000 clones, more than 60% seen once. What was sequenced was PBMCs. Every receptor here comes from a male donor in good health and CMV-seropositive.

The chain has TRBV5-8 and TRBJ1-5; D is uncertain. The CDR3 length is 15 residues. Per germline, CDR1 SGHTS and CDR2 YDEGEE. The V end was cut by 0 bases, the J end by 2 bases, with 9 bases between. CDR3 region: CASSLVPGRNQPQHF. The CDR3 DNA follows: TGTGCCAGCAGCTTGGTCCCGGGTCGCAATCAGCCCCAGCATTTT. The full variable domain, in which reference TRBV5-8 and TRBJ1-5 provide the parts outside the CDR3, is EAGVTQSPTHLIKTRGQQATLRCSPISGHTSVYWYQQALGLGLQFLLWYDEGEERNRGNFPPRFSGRQFPNYSSELNVNALELEDSALYLCASSLVPGRNQPQHFGDGTRLSIL.

The genes are TRBV4-3 and TRBJ1-3; TRBD1 agrees at 7 bases. V was pared by 2 bases and J by 7 bases, with 14 bases of the junction left unmatched. The CDR3 has 17 amino acids. The V gene's germline CDR1 is LGHNA and CDR2 YSLEER. This CDR3 reads CASSQSTSRGLGNTIYF. The CDR3 nucleotides read TGCGCCAGCAGCCAATCGACCTCGAGGGGGCTCGGTAACACCATATATTTT.